Listed below are T cell receptor beta chains from one sample, sequenced in a study of T-cell reconstitution after alpha-beta-depleted transplantation in children. Via MiXCR, TCRdb re-called the PCR reads, giving one row per CDR3 protein. This table has tens of thousands of distinct CDR3 sequences, 44% appearing once. Sequencing was performed on PBMCs, mostly from graft donor cells, taken 360 days after TCRalphabeta/CD19-depleted stem cell transplant. Receptors were obtained from a male patient younger than 18 who had a stem cell transplant for acute lymphoblastic leukemia, so the T cells may come from the graft donor. Each CDR3 is given with its conserved first and last residue. D genes are given only for firm matches. Clone size is given for some rows only: seen once, a few or many times, or a class if the clone is expanded.

>13|TRBV29-1|NA|TRBJ1-2|TRBD1
CSVEETGIYGYTF
TGCAGCGTTGAAGAGACAGGGATCTATGGCTACACCTTC
>15|TRBV14|few|TRBJ2-7|TRBD2
CASSQDLTSGRTLTF
TGTGCCAGCAGCCAAGATTTGACTAGCGGGAGAACTCTGACCTTC
>18|TRBV7-3|once|TRBJ2-3|TRBD2
CASSLRGLAGGPGDTQYF
TGTGCCAGCAGCTTAAGGGGACTAGCGGGAGGGCCGGGAGATACGCAGTATTTT
>13|TRBV5-1|NA|TRBJ2-2|TRBD1
CASSWTGTGELFF
TGCGCCAGCAGCTGGACAGGGACCGGGGAGCTGTTTTTT
>15|TRBV6-5|once|TRBJ2-3|NA
CASSYGSGGTDTQYF
TGTGCCAGCAGTTACGGGTCAGGGGGCACAGATACGCAGTATTTT
>13|TRBV20-1|NA|TRBJ2-7|NA
CSATPGTTYEQYF
TGCAGTGCTACACCCGGGACAACCTACGAGCAGTACTTC
>17|TRBV11-2|NA|TRBJ2-1|TRBD2
CASSLVLGGRVIDEQFF
TGTGCCAGCAGCTTAGTTCTCGGCGGGAGGGTGATCGATGAGCAGTTCTTC
>13|TRBV24-1|few|TRBJ2-1|NA
CATWSYSYNEQFF
TGTGCCACCTGGAGCTACTCCTACAATGAGCAGTTCTTC
>14|TRBV6-1|NA|TRBJ1-1|TRBD1
CASSPGGLNTEAFF
TGTGCCAGCAGCCCAGGGGGCTTGAACACTGAAGCTTTCTTT
>14|TRBV28|NA|TRBJ2-7|TRBD1
CASFPGQSINEQYF
TGTGCCAGCTTCCCGGGACAGTCGATCAACGAGCAGTACTTC
>14|TRBV4-1|NA|TRBJ2-5|NA
CASSQVAIQETQYF
TGCGCCAGCAGCCAAGTAGCGATCCAAGAGACCCAGTACTTC
>15|TRBV5-1|once|TRBJ1-1|TRBD1
CASSSLTGARTEAFF
TGCGCCAGCAGCTCCCTGACAGGGGCGCGCACTGAAGCTTTCTTT
>14|TRBV6-2/TRBV6-3|NA|TRBJ2-5|TRBD1
CASRAWTGEETQYF
TGTGCCAGCAGGGCCTGGACAGGGGAAGAGACCCAGTACTTC
>12|TRBV7-2|NA|TRBJ2-1|NA
CASSYYYNEQFF
TGTGCCAGCAGCTATTATTACAATGAGCAGTTCTTC
>15|TRBV7-8|many|TRBJ2-3|TRBD1
CASSGTGGFADTQYF
TGTGCCAGCAGCGGAACAGGGGGCTTCGCAGATACGCAGTATTTT
>15|TRBV12-3/TRBV12-4|few|TRBJ2-7|NA
CASSFSSEDLHEQYF
TGTGCCAGCAGTTTTAGTTCAGAGGACCTCCACGAGCAGTACTTC
>16|TRBV29-1|NA|TRBJ2-7|TRBD1
CSVEVAGQASSYEQYF
TGCAGCGTTGAAGTCGCGGGACAGGCCAGCTCCTACGAGCAGTACTTC
>13|TRBV6-2/TRBV6-3|NA|TRBJ1-1|NA
CASSYGWGGDAFF
TGTGCCAGCAGTTACGGGTGGGGAGGAGACGCTTTCTTT
>15|TRBV27|NA|TRBJ2-7|TRBD2
CASSLLAGGPYEQYF
TGTGCCAGCAGTTTATTGGCGGGAGGGCCTTACGAGCAGTACTTC
>13|TRBV12-3/TRBV12-4|NA|TRBJ1-2|NA
CASSPGPNYGYTF
TGTGCCAGCAGCCCGGGACCCAACTATGGCTACACCTTC
>14|TRBV6-2/TRBV6-3|NA|TRBJ1-5|NA
CASSPGTFNQPQHF
TGTGCCAGCAGTCCCGGGACATTCAATCAGCCCCAGCATTTT
>15|TRBV20-1|many|TRBJ2-7|TRBD1
CSASRQGSSVYEQYF
TGCAGTGCTAGTCGACAGGGTTCGTCTGTCTACGAGCAGTACTTC